Each of the 32 T cell receptor beta chains below was sequenced from the same sample in a study of cytomegalovirus exposure and HLA in healthy donors. The protocol was immunoSEQ multiplex PCR, while the TCRdb copy is restricted to in-frame clones and leaves out a portion. In the table there are fewer than 300,000 clones, approximately 90% of which are singletons. The sample was PBMCs. These receptors were taken from a woman between 18 and 29 years old in good health and CMV-seronegative.

The chain carries TRBV4-1 and TRBJ1-1; tentative D call: TRBD1 (5 bases). The germline V gene has CDR1 MGHRA and CDR2 YSYEKL. The CDR3 has 15 residues. V was cut by 1 base and J by 7 bases, with 16 bases left in between. The CDR3 bases are TGCGCCAGCAGCCAAGTGCCCATCCCGACAGATGAAGCTTTCTTT. Encoded protein: CASSQVPIPTDEAFF.

The chain employs TRBV7-3 and TRBJ2-3, with 9 bases lining up with TRBD2. Per germline, CDR1 SGHTA and CDR2 FQGTGA. The CDR3 contains 14 residues. The junction had 6 bases not matched to a gene; V was cut back by 5 bases and J by 6 bases. CDR3 in DNA: TGTGCCAGCAGCCCTGGACTAGCGCGGGATACGCAGTATTTT. Its translation: CASSPGLARDTQYF.

This clone was counted once. The chain links TRBV28 to TRBJ1-6, with D uncertain. Germline values: CDR1 MDHEN, CDR2 SYDVKM. With 6 bases removed from V and 4 bases from J, the gap between germline ends came to 13 bases. This CDR3 region has 15 residues. This CDR3 reads CASSPSYPYNSPLHF. For the CDR3, the DNA is TGTGCCAGCAGCCCTAGTTATCCGTATAATTCACCCCTCCACTTT.

The chain couples TRBV11-2 to TRBJ2-1; TRBD2 aligns across 9 bases. This CDR3 region has 15 residues. Germline V lookup: CDR1 SGHAT, CDR2 FQNNGV. After removal of 4 bases from V and 9 bases from J, the junction contained 10 bases not matched to a gene. The CDR3 nucleotides are TGTGCCAGCAGCTCCATAATAGCGGGAGAAAGTGAGCAGTTCTTC. Its protein product is CASSSIIAGESEQFF.

The rearrangement uses TRBV4-1 and TRBJ1-4; no clear D. Trimming took off 0 bases at V and 1 base at J, with 6 bases between the two ends. The CDR3 has 15 amino acids. Per germline, CDR1 MGHRA and CDR2 YSYEKL. The CDR3 sequence: CASSQERLTNEKLFF. The CDR3 DNA is TGCGCCAGCAGCCAAGAGCGATTAACTAATGAAAAACTGTTTTTT.

The chain recombines TRBV19 with TRBJ1-4; D perhaps matches TRBD1 (5 bases). The CDR3 has 14 amino acids. Germline V gives CDR1 LNHDA, CDR2 SQIVND (reference sequence). Trimming took 4 bases from V and 6 from J, leaving 12 bases between them. The CDR3 sequence is CASSRSRVDEKLFF. CDR3 in DNA: TGTGCCAGTAGTAGATCCAGGGTTGATGAAAAACTGTTTTTT.

This clone was found once. The V and J genes are TRBV6-6 and TRBJ2-5; TRBD1 matches at 8 bases. This CDR3 is built from 13 residues. The trim removed 5 bases at V and 4 bases at J, leaving 3 bases unmatched. CDR1 MNHNY and CDR2 SVGAGI come from the germline V gene (reference sequence). CDR3 DNA sequence: TGTGCCAGCAGTGAGACAGGGGCAGAGACCCAGTACTTC. This codes for CASSETGAETQYF.

V gene TRBV7-9 combines with J gene TRBJ2-7, with 8 bases aligning to TRBD1. J was trimmed by 6 bases and V by 5 bases; bases with no gene match: 9. The V gene's germline CDR1 is SEHNR and CDR2 FQNEAQ (reference sequence). The CDR3 has 14 residues. The CDR3 sequence: CASSLGQGVGEQYF. As DNA, the CDR3 is TGTGCCAGCAGCCTAGGACAGGGAGTCGGCGAGCAGTACTTC.

This chain connects TRBV25-1 to TRBJ2-3, with 7 bases matching TRBD2. Germline CDR1 and CDR2: MGHDK and SYGVNS. Trimming removed 4 bases from V and 6 bases from J; junction bases left unmatched: 13. The length of the CDR3 is 16 residues. The CDR3 DNA sequence: TGTGCCAGCAGTGTTAAGACTAGCATCAGTAGTGATACGCAGTATTTT. This codes for CASSVKTSISSDTQYF.

The V gene is TRBV6-5, the J gene TRBJ1-5; D ambiguous. This CDR3 spans 13 amino acids. CDR1 is MNHEY, CDR2 SVGAGI, per germline. Trimming pared 2 bases from V and 0 bases from J, leaving 2 bases between. CDR3 region: CASSYRSNQPQHF. The CDR3 region has the DNA TGTGCCAGCAGTTACCGTAGCAATCAGCCCCAGCATTTT.

The chain is built from TRBV7-6 and TRBJ2-3, with no clear D. Germline values: CDR1 SGHVS, CDR2 FNYEAQ. CDR3 length equals 13 residues. V was shortened by 1 base and J by 6 bases, with 8 bases between the two germline ends. CDR3 nucleotides: TGTGCCAGCAGCTTAGTTGCCGGGGATACGCAGTATTTT. It codes for CASSLVAGDTQYF.

The chain joins TRBV19 to TRBJ2-1; the match to TRBD1 covers 7 bases. CDR1 is LNHDA, CDR2 SQIVND, per germline (reference sequence). Trimming cost V 7 bases and J 0 bases; bases outside gene matches: 3. This CDR3 spans 14 amino acids. CDR3 sequence: CASKTGSSYNEQFF. The CDR3 nucleotides are TGTGCCAGTAAGACAGGGAGCTCCTACAATGAGCAGTTCTTC.

This clone was recorded a few times. The rearrangement uses TRBV19 and TRBJ1-3, with D maybe TRBD1 (6 bases). The V end was cut by 7 bases, the J end by 0 bases, with 13 bases between. The CDR3 loop spans 15 amino acids. Germline V CDR1 and CDR2: LNHDA, SQIVND (reference sequence). This chain's CDR3 is CASNGGQHSGNTIYF. The CDR3, as DNA: TGTGCCAGTAATGGGGGACAACACTCTGGAAACACCATATATTTT.

The genes are TRBV6-5 and TRBJ1-1, with a tentative D call TRBD1 (5 bases). The CDR3 loop spans 15 amino acids. Germline V gives CDR1 MNHEY, CDR2 SVGAGI. Trimming pared 6 bases from V and 4 bases from J, leaving 18 bases between. The CDR3: CASRSSGGRITEAFF. CDR3 DNA: TGTGCCAGCAGGAGCAGCGGGGGACGGATCACTGAAGCTTTCTTT.

CDR3: CASSSGTGENIQYF. CDR3 coding DNA: TGTGCCAGCAGCAGCGGGACAGGGGAGAACATTCAGTACTTC. The chain is built from TRBV5-6 and TRBJ2-4; 10 nucleotides match TRBD1. This CDR3 region has 14 residues. Trimming cost V 4 bases and J 7 bases; bases outside gene matches: 5. Germline CDR1 reads SGHDT; CDR2 reads YYEEEE.

This clone was picked up one time. The chain couples TRBV5-4 to TRBJ2-7; D call uncertain. Per the germline V gene, CDR1 is SGHNT and CDR2 is YYREEE (reference sequence). Trimming removed 4 bases at V and 0 bases at J, with 5 bases between. This CDR3 comprises 12 residues. The CDR3 region has the DNA TGTGCCAGCAGCATTAGCTCCTACGAGCAGTACTTC. Translating it yields CASSISSYEQYF.

The chain carries TRBV5-4 and TRBJ2-7; a possible D gene is TRBD2 (6 bases). The CDR3 contains 13 residues. CDR1 SGHNT and CDR2 YYREEE come from the germline V gene (reference sequence). Trimming took off 0 bases at V and 6 bases at J, with 10 bases between the two ends. CDR3 loop: CASSLGREIEQYF. The CDR3 bases are TGTGCCAGCAGCTTGGGGAGGGAAATCGAGCAGTACTTC.

The CDR3 coding sequence is TGTGCCAGCAGCTCCGGGACTGCCGCGAACACCGGGGAGCTGTTTTTT. Its translation is CASSSGTAANTGELFF. V usage is TRBV5-4 and J usage is TRBJ2-2, with a tentative D call TRBD2 (6 bases). The V and J ends lost 3 bases and 0 bases respectively, with 12 bases between them. Germline V lookup: CDR1 SGHNT, CDR2 YYREEE (reference sequence). The CDR3 totals 16 residues.

Concerning this clone itself: Other nucleotide sequences from this sample produce the same CDR3. The chain combines TRBV20-1 with TRBJ2-3; D is undetermined. CDR3 length: 11 amino acids. Trimming stripped 6 bases from V and 2 bases from J, with 6 bases between. Germline CDR1 DFQATT, CDR2 SNEGSKA (reference sequence). CDR3 amino acids: CSAPYTDTQYF. In DNA, the CDR3 is TGCAGTGCCCCTTACACAGATACGCAGTATTTT.

The chain carries TRBV2 and TRBJ2-1; D unresolved. The V and J ends lost 0 bases and 7 bases respectively, with 16 bases between them. This CDR3 spans 16 amino acids. Germline lookup yields CDR1 SNHLY and CDR2 FYNNEI. CDR3 bases: TGTGCCAGCAGTGAAGCCTGGCCTAGTCCCGCTAATGAGCAGTTCTTC. Its protein is CASSEAWPSPANEQFF.

V usage is TRBV6-6 and J usage is TRBJ2-7, with D possibly being TRBD1 (6 bases). The CDR3 length is 15 residues. CDR1 and CDR2 (germline): MNHNY, SVGAGI (reference sequence). Trimming removed 5 bases at V and 3 bases at J, with 17 bases between. Here the CDR3 DNA reads TGTGCCAGCAGTCCGCCGAGGACAGACAACTACGAGCAGTACTTC. Translated, it gives CASSPPRTDNYEQYF.

This chain links TRBV15 with TRBJ2-5; D call uncertain. The CDR3 totals 12 residues. The V gene lost 1 base and the J gene lost 7 bases, with 7 bases spanning the gap. The germline gives CDR1 LNHNV, CDR2 YYDKDF (reference sequence). The CDR3 DNA sequence: TGTGCCACCAGCAGAGGGGCCACGACCCAGTACTTC. Its protein product is CATSRGATTQYF.

The chain has TRBV5-1 and TRBJ2-7; TRBD2 agrees at 16 bases. The CDR3 is made up of 16 amino acids. With 4 bases clipped from V and 7 bases from J, the junction kept 8 bases outside the gene matches. Germline CDR1 and CDR2: SGHRS and YFSETQ. CDR3 region: CASSRVPGLAGGEQYF. The CDR3 region has the DNA TGCGCCAGCAGCAGAGTACCGGGACTAGCGGGAGGGGAGCAGTACTTC. Using reference TRBV5-1 and TRBJ2-7 for the parts outside the CDR3, the full variable domain is KAGVTQTPRYLIKTRGQQVTLSCSPISGHRSVSWYQQTPGQGLQFLFEYFSETQRNKGNFPGRFSGRQFSNSRSEMNVSTLELGDSALYLCASSRVPGLAGGEQYFGPGTRLTVT.

The CDR3 loop reads CASPPGKVGAFYEQYF. DNA for the CDR3: TGTGCCAGCCCGCCGGGCAAGGTGGGGGCGTTTTACGAGCAGTACTTC. V and J are TRBV28 and TRBJ2-7; possibly TRBD1 for D (6 bases). The CDR3 covers 16 residues. Germline CDR1 reads MDHEN; CDR2 reads SYDVKM. V was clipped by 8 bases and J by 4 bases, with 24 bases between them.

The gene calls are TRBV27 and TRBJ2-1, with 8 bases fitting TRBD2. The CDR3 is made up of 17 amino acids. Trimming cost V 2 bases and J 3 bases; bases outside gene matches: 9. Germline V gene lookup returns CDR1 MNHEY and CDR2 SMNVEV (reference sequence). CDR3 amino acids: CASSLTFGSGSYNEQFF. The CDR3 bases are TGTGCCAGCAGTTTAACTTTTGGGAGCGGGAGCTACAATGAGCAGTTCTTC.

This clone has only one observation. The chain combines TRBV19 with TRBJ2-5; 8 bases line up with TRBD1. V was pared by 5 bases and J by 3 bases, with 5 bases of the junction left unmatched. The CDR3 has 14 amino acids. Germline lookup yields CDR1 LNHDA and CDR2 SQIVND (reference sequence). The chain's CDR3 is CASSRTGPEETQYF. The CDR3 DNA reads TGTGCCAGTAGTCGGACAGGGCCAGAAGAGACCCAGTACTTC. Using reference TRBV19 and TRBJ2-5 for the parts outside the CDR3, the full variable domain is DGGITQSPKYLFRKEGQNVTLSCEQNLNHDAMYWYRQDPGQGLRLIYYSQIVNDFQKGDIAEGYSVSREKKESFPLTVTSAQKNPTAFYLCASSRTGPEETQYFGPGTRLLVL.

The chain joins TRBV7-2 to TRBJ2-4; D remains ambiguous. This CDR3 contains 14 residues. Looked up from germline, CDR1 is SGHTA and CDR2 is FQGNSA. Trimming left V 0 bases short and J 1 base short, with 4 bases between. CDR3 region: CASSLARAKNIQYF. CDR3 nucleotide sequence: TGTGCCAGCAGCTTAGCCAGGGCCAAAAACATTCAGTACTTC.

This rearrangement joins TRBV5-4 to TRBJ1-2; D is perhaps TRBD1 (6 bases). Germline lookup yields CDR1 SGHNT and CDR2 YYREEE (reference sequence). This CDR3 contains 14 residues. V was trimmed by 6 bases and J by 10 bases, leaving 22 bases between them. The CDR3 reads CASTQGRMEAPYTF. The CDR3 coding sequence is TGTGCCAGCACCCAGGGGCGAATGGAGGCCCCCTACACCTTC.

This chain uses TRBV5-1 with TRBJ2-1; D possibly corresponds to TRBD2 (5 bases). The CDR3 sequence is 17 residues long. V lost 3 bases and J 1 base, leaving 17 bases between the germline ends. Germline V gene data show CDR1 as SGHRS and CDR2 as YFSETQ. The CDR3 DNA follows: TGCGCCAGCAGCTCTCCGAGAGAGGGCGGTTCCTACAATGAGCAGTTCTTC. Its protein product is CASSSPREGGSYNEQFF. The whole variable domain, filled in from reference TRBV5-1 and TRBJ2-1, reads KAGVTQTPRYLIKTRGQQVTLSCSPISGHRSVSWYQQTPGQGLQFLFEYFSETQRNKGNFPGRFSGRQFSNSRSEMNVSTLELGDSALYLCASSSPREGGSYNEQFFGPGTRLTVL.

This chain joins TRBV7-9 and TRBJ2-1; 9 bases are shared with TRBD2. Germline CDR1 and CDR2: SEHNR and FQNEAQ (reference sequence). V lost 5 bases, J lost 4 bases, and 9 bases stayed unmatched. The CDR3 covers 16 residues. Here the CDR3 DNA reads TGTGCCAGCAGCGACACCAGGACTAGCGCTTACAATGAGCAGTTCTTC. It translates to CASSDTRTSAYNEQFF.

The rearrangement links TRBV2 to TRBJ2-7; possible D gene TRBD2, 5 bases. The CDR3 is 13 amino acids. V lost 8 bases and J lost 3, with 14 bases in between. Germline values: CDR1 SNHLY, CDR2 FYNNEI. CDR3 amino acids: CASAWTGNYEQYF. CDR3 bases: TGTGCCAGCGCCTGGACGGGGAACTACGAGCAGTACTTC.

The rearrangement joins TRBV9 to TRBJ1-2; TRBD1 matches 11 bases. CDR1 SGDLS and CDR2 YYNGEE come from the germline V gene. The CDR3 extends over 17 amino acids. The V segment lost 4 bases and the J segment 3 bases; nucleotides outside the gene matches: 11. For the CDR3, the DNA is TGTGCCAGCAGCCATAAGGACAGGGGGCGCTTAGACTATGGCTACACCTTC. Translation gives CASSHKDRGRLDYGYTF.